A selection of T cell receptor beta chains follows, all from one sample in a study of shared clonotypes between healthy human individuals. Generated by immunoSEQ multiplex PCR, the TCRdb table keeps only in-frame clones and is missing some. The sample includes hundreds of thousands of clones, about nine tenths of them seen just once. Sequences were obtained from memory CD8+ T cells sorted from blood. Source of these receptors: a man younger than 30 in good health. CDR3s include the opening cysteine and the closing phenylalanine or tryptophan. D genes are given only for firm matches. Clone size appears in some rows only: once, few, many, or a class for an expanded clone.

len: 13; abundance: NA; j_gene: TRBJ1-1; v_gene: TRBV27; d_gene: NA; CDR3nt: TGTGCCAGCAGTTTAGGGACGAACACTGAAGCTTTCTTT; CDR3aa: CASSLGTNTEAFF
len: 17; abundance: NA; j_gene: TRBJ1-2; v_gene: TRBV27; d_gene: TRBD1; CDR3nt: TGTGCCAGCAGTTTCTATCCGACGGGACAGCTCTTCTATGGCTACACCTTC; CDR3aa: CASSFYPTGQLFYGYTF
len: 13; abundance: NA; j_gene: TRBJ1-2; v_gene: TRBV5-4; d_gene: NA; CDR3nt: TGCGCCAGCAGCCAAGTTGGGGGGAATGGCTACACCTTC; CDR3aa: CASSQVGGNGYTF
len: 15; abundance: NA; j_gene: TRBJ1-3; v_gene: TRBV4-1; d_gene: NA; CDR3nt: TGCGCCAGCAGCCAAGTCCCCGTCTCTGGAAACACCATATATTTT; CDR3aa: CASSQVPVSGNTIYF
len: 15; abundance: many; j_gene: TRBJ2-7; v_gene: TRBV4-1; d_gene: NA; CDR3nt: TGCGCCAGCAGCCAAGCTAAGATCGACTCCTACGAGCAGTACTTC; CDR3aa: CASSQAKIDSYEQYF
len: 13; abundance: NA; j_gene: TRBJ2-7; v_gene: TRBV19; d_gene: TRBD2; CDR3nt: TGTGCCAGTAGTACGACTAGCGGCTACGAGCAGTACTTC; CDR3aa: CASSTTSGYEQYF
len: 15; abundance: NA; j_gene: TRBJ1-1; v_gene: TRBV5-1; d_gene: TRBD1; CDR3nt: TGCGCCAGCAGCCTAAGGACAGGGGGCTACACTGAAGCTTTCTTT; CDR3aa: CASSLRTGGYTEAFF
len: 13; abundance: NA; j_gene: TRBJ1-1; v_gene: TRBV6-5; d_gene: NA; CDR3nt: TGTGCCAGCAACTCAGGGGAGGGCACTGAAGCTTTCTTT; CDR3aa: CASNSGEGTEAFF
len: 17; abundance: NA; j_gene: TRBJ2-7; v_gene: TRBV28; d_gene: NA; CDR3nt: TGTGCCAGCAGTTTATGGTACCCGGAGCAGGGGAATAACGAGCAGTACTTC; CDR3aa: CASSLWYPEQGNNEQYF
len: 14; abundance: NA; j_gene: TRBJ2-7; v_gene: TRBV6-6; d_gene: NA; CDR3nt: TGTGCCAGCAGTTACTCGGGCCCTTCCTACGAGCAGTACTTC; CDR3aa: CASSYSGPSYEQYF
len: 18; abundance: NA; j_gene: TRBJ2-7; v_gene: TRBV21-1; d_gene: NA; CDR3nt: TGTGCCAGCAGCCGATGTTTTCCCTCCGGGACAGGAGATTACGAGCAGTACTTC; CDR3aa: CASSRCFPSGTGDYEQYF
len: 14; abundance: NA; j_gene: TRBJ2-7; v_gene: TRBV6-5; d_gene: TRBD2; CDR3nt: TGTGCCAGCAGTTACGGACTAGCGGAGTACGAGCAGTACTTC; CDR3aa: CASSYGLAEYEQYF
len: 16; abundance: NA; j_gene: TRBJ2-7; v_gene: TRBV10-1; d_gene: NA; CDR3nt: TGCGCCAGCAGCTCCTTGAGACAGGCCCTCACCTACGAGCAGTACTTC; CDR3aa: CASSSLRQALTYEQYF
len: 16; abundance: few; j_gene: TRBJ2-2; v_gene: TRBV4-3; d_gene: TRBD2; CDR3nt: TGCGCCAGCAGCCAAGAGACTAGCGGGAGATCCGGGGAGCTGTTTTTT; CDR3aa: CASSQETSGRSGELFF
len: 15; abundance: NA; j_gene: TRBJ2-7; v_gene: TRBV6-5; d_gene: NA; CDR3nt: TGTGCCAGCAGCCCTGAAAACCTCGGCGTTTACGAGCAGTACTTC; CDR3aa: CASSPENLGVYEQYF
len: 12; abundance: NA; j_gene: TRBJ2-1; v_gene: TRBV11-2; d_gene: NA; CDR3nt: TGTGCCAGCAGCTCAAGTTGGAATGAGCAGTTCTTC; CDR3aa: CASSSSWNEQFF
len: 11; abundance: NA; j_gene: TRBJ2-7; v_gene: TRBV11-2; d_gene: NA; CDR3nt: TGTGCCAGCAGTGAGTACTACGAGCAGTACTTC; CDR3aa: CASSEYYEQYF
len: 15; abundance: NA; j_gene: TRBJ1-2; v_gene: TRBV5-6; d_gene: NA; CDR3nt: TGTGCCAGCAGCTTGGAGTCAGGGTATGGCTATGGCTACACCTTC; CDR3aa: CASSLESGYGYGYTF
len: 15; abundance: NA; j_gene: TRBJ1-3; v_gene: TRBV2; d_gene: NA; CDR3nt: TGTGCCAGCAGTGGCAGCGACTCCTCTGGAAACACCATATATTTT; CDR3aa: CASSGSDSSGNTIYF
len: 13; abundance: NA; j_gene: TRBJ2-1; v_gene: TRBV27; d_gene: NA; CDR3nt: TGTGCCAGCAGTTTATCCCTTTTCTATGAGCAGTTCTTC; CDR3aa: CASSLSLFYEQFF
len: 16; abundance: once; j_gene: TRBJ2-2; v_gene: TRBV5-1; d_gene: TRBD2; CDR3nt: TGCGCCAGCAGCTTGGCGCTAGCGGAGAACACCGGGGAGCTGTTTTTT; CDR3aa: CASSLALAENTGELFF
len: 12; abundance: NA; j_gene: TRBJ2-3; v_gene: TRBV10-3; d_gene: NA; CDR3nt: TGTGCCGCCGACAGAGATCAAGATACGCAGTATTTT; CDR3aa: CAADRDQDTQYF
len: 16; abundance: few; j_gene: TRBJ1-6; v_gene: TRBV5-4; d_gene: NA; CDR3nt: TGTGCCAGCACCCGCGGAGGGGTCTCCTATAATTCACCCCTCCACTTT; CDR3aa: CASTRGGVSYNSPLHF
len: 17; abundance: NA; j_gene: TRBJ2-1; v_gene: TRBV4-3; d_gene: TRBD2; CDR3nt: TGCGCCAGCAGCCAAGATCGGGCTAGCGGGGCCTACAATGAGCAGTTCTTC; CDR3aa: CASSQDRASGAYNEQFF
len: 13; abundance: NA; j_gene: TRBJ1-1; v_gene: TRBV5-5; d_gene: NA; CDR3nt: TGTGCCAGCAGCTTGGCCCTCCTCACTGAAGCTTTCTTT; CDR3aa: CASSLALLTEAFF
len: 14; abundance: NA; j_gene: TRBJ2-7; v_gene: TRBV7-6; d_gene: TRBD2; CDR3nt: TGTGCCAGCAGCTTAGGAGGGGAGGGCCGCGAGCAGTACTTC; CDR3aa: CASSLGGEGREQYF
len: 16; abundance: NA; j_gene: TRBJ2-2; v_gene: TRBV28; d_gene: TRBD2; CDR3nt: TGTGCCAGCAGTAAGCGGGGACTTTCGAACACCGGGGAGCTGTTTTTT; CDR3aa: CASSKRGLSNTGELFF
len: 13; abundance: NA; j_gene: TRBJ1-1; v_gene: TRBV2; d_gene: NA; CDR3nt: TGTGCCAGCATGTTTTTGGGGGACACTGAAGCTTTCTTT; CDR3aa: CASMFLGDTEAFF
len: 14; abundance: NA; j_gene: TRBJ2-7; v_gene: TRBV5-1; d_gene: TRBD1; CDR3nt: TGCGCCAGCAGCGATTGGACAGGGGACTACGAGCAGTACTTC; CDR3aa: CASSDWTGDYEQYF
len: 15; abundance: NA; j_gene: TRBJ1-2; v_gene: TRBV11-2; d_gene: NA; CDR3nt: TGTGCCAGCAGCTATCTAGCAGGGAGGAACTATGGCTACACCTTC; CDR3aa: CASSYLAGRNYGYTF
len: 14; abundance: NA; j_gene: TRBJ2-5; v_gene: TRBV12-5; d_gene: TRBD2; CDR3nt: TGTGCTAGTGGTTTGCCTAGCGGGAGTGAGACCCAGTACTTC; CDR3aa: CASGLPSGSETQYF
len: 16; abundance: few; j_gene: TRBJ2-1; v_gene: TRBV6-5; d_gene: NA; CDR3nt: TGTGCCAGCAGTTACATTACTCAGGATGGAAACAATGAGCAGTTCTTC; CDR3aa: CASSYITQDGNNEQFF
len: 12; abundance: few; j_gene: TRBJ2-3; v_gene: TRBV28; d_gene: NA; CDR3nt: TGTGCCAGCAGTTACGGCACAGATACGCAGTATTTT; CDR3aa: CASSYGTDTQYF
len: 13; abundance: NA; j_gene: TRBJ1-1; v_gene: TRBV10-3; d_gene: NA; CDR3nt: TGTGCCATTGGACGGAACTTAAACACTGAAGCTTTCTTT; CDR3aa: CAIGRNLNTEAFF
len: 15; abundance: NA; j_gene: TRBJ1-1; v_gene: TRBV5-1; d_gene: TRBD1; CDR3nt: TGCGCCAGCCGCCCAGGGGGCGCTTTGAACACTGAAGCTTTCTTT; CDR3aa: CASRPGGALNTEAFF
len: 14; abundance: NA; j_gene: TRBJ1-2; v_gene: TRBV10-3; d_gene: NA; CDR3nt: TGTGCCATCAGTGTTCTTGCGCGGGTGGGTGGCTACACCTTC; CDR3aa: CAISVLARVGGYTF
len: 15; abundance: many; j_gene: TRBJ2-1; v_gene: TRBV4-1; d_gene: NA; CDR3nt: TGCGCCAGCAGCCAGGGACACCGAGAAGGCAATGAGCAGTTCTTC; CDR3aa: CASSQGHREGNEQFF
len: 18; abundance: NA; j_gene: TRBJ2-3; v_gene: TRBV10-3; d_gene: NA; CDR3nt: TGTGCCATCAGGCTAGAGACTATGACAGGCCACATGGCAGATACGCAGTATTTT; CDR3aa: CAIRLETMTGHMADTQYF
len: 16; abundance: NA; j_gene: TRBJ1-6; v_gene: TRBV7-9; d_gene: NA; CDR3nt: TGTGCCAGCAGCTTATCCCCCAGCTCCTATAATTCACCCCTCCACTTT; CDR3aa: CASSLSPSSYNSPLHF
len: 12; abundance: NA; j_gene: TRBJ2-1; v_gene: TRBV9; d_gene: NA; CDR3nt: TGTGCCAGTCAAGACAACTACAATGAGCAGTTCTTC; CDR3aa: CASQDNYNEQFF
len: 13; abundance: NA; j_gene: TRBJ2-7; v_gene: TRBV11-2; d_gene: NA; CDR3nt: TGTGCCAGCAGCTTAGAAGACGATTACGAGCAGTACTTC; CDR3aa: CASSLEDDYEQYF
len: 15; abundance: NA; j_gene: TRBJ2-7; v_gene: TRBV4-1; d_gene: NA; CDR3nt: TGCGCCAGCAGCCAAGATAATTCGAGGGGCTACGAGCAGTACTTC; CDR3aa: CASSQDNSRGYEQYF
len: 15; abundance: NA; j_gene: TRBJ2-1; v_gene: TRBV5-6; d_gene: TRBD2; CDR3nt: TGTGCCAGCAGATTTAGCGGGACGCCCTACAATGAGCAGTTCTTC; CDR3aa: CASRFSGTPYNEQFF
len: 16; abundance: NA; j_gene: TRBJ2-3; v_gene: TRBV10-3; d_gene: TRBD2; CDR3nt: TGTGCCATCAGTGAGTTGGCGACTAGCGGCACAGATACGCAGTATTTT; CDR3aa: CAISELATSGTDTQYF
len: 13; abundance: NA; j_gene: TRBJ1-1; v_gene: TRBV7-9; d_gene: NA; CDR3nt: TGTGCCAGCAGCCGAGGAGGGAACACTGAAGCTTTCTTT; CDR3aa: CASSRGGNTEAFF
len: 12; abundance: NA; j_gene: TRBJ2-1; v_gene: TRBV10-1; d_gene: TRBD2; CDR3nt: TGCGCCAGCAGCGGGGGGGCCAATGAGCAGTTCTTC; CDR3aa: CASSGGANEQFF
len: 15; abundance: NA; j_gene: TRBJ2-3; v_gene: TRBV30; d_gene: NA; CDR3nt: TGTGCCTGGAGTGTTGGGGGTGCTAGCACAGATACGCAGTATTTT; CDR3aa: CAWSVGGASTDTQYF
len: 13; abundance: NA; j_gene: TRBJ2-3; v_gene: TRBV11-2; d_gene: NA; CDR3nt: TGTGCCAGCAGCTTAGGATTATCAGATACGCAGTATTTT; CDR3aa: CASSLGLSDTQYF
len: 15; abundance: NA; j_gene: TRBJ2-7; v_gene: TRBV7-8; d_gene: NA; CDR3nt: TGTGCCAGCAGCTTATTAGCAGGGGGGACCTACGAGCAGTACTTC; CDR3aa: CASSLLAGGTYEQYF
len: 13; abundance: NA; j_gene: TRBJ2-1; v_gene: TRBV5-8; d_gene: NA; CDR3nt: TGTGCCAGCAGCTTCGCGGACCCCGCTGAGCAGTTCTTC; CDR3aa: CASSFADPAEQFF
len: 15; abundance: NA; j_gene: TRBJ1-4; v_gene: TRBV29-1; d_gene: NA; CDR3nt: TGCAGCGTCGCAGACAGGTTTGCAACTAATGAAAAACTGTTTTTT; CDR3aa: CSVADRFATNEKLFF
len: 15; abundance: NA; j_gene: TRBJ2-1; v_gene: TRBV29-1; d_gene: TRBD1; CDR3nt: TGCAGCGTTGAAGATCGGACAGGGGAAAACAATGAGCAGTTCTTC; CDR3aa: CSVEDRTGENNEQFF
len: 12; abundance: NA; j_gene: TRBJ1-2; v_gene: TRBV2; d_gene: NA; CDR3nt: TGTGCCAGCTGGGAGGTATTTTATGGCTACACCTTC; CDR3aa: CASWEVFYGYTF